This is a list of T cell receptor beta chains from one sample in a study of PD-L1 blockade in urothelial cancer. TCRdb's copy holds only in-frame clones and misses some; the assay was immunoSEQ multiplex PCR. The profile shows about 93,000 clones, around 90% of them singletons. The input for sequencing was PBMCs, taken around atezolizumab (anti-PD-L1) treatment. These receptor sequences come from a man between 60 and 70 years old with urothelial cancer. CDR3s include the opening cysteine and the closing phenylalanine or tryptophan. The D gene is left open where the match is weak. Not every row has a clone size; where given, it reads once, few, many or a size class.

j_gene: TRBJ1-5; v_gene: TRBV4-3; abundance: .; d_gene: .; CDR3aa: CASSQDLGTAYQPQHF; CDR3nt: TGCGCCAGCAGCCAAGATCTTGGAACAGCCTATCAGCCCCAGCATTTT
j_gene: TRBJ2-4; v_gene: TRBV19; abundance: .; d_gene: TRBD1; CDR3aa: CASSQPTGGVKNIQYF; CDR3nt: TGTGCCAGTAGTCAACCGACAGGGGGGGTCAAAAACATTCAGTACTTC
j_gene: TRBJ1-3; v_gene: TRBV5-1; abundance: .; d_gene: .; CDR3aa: CASSPGTPGNTIYF; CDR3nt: TGCGCCAGCAGCCCAGGGACACCTGGAAACACCATATATTTT
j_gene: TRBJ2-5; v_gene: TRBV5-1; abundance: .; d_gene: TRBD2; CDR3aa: CASSLLASGELSETQYF; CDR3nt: TGCGCCAGCAGCTTGTTGGCTAGCGGGGAATTATCAGAGACCCAGTACTTC
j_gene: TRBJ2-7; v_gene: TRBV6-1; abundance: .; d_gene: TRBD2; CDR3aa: CASRELAGARSYEQYF; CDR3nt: TGTGCCAGCAGAGAATTAGCGGGAGCACGTTCCTACGAGCAGTACTTC
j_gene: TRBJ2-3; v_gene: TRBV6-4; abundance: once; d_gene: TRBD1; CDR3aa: CASRTPGQGCTDTQYF; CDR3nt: TGTGCCAGCAGGACACCGGGACAGGGATGCACAGATACGCAGTATTTT
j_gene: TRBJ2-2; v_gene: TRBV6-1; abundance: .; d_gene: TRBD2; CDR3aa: CASSDPAGGTSGELFF; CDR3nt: TGTGCCAGCAGTGACCCAGCGGGGGGGACTTCCGGGGAGCTGTTTTTT
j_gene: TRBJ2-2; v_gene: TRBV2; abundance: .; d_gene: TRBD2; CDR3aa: CASKAGSSTGELFF; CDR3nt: TGTGCCAGCAAAGCGGGAAGCAGCACCGGGGAGCTGTTTTTT
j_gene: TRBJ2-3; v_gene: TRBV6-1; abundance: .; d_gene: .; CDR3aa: CASSAGLIGTDTQYF; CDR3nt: TGTGCCAGCAGTGCCGGACTGATCGGCACAGATACGCAGTATTTT
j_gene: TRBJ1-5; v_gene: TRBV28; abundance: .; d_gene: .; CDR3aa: CAVRKGGFGNQPQHF; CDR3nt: TGTGCCGTTAGGAAAGGGGGTTTCGGGAATCAGCCCCAGCATTTT
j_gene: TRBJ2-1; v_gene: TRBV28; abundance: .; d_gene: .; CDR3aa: CASRNQGYNEQFF; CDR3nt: TGTGCCAGCAGGAACCAGGGTTACAATGAGCAGTTCTTC
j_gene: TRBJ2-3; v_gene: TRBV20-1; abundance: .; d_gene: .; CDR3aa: CSAARDTQYF; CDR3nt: TGCAGTGCAGCGCGAGATACGCAGTATTTT
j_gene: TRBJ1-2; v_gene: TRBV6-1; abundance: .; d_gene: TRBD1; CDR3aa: CASRTGHNYGYTF; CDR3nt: TGTGCCAGCAGGACAGGGCACAACTATGGCTACACCTTC
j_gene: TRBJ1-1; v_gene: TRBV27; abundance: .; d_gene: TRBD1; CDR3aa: CASGRQGSEAFF; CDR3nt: TGTGCCAGCGGCCGACAGGGCTCTGAAGCTTTCTTT
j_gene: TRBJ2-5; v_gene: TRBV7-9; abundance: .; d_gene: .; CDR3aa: CASSPPSQGRQYF; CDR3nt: TGTGCCAGCAGCCCCCCCTCACAGGGTCGCCAGTACTTC
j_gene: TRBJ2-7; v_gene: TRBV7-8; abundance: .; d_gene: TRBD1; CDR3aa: CASSKGQGPSYEQYF; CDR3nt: TGTGCCAGCAGCAAAGGACAGGGACCGTCCTACGAGCAGTACTTC
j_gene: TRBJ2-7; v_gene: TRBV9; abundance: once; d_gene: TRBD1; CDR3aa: CASSVEVGTATIYEQYF; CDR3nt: TGTGCCAGCAGCGTAGAGGTAGGGACAGCCACCATCTACGAGCAGTACTTC
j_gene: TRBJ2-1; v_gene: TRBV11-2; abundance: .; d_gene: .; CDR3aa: CASSWTRGTSYNEQFF; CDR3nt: TGTGCCAGCAGCTGGACACGTGGTACGTCCTACAATGAGCAGTTCTTC
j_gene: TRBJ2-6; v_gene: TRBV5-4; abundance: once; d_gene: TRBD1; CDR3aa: CASSQMGQGVFPGANVLTF; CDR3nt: TGTGCCAGCAGCCAGATGGGGCAGGGGGTTTTCCCTGGGGCCAACGTCCTGACTTTC
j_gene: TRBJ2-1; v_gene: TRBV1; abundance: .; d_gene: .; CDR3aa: CTSSQDRTRYSYNEQFF; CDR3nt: TGCACCAGCAGCCAAGATCGGACTAGATATTCCTACAATGAGCAGTTCTTC
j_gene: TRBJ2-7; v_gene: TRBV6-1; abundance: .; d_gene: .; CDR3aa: CASSLNYEQYF; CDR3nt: TGTGCCAGCAGTTTAAACTACGAGCAGTACTTC
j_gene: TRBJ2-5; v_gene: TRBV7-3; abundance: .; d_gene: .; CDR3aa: CASSLQGLGETQYF; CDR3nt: TGTGCCAGCAGCTTGCAGGGGTTGGGGGAGACCCAGTACTTC
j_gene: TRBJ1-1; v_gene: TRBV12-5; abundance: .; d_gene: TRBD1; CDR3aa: CASGFGQGARTEAFF; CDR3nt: TGTGCTAGTGGTTTCGGACAGGGGGCGCGAACTGAAGCTTTCTTT
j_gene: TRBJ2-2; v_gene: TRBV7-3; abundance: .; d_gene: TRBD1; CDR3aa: CASSLGTGNTGELFF; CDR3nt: TGTGCCAGCAGCTTAGGGACAGGGAACACCGGGGAGCTGTTTTTT
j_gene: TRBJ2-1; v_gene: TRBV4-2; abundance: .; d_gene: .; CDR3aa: CASSQFLQHSYNEQFF; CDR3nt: TGTGCCAGCAGCCAGTTCTTACAGCACAGCTACAATGAGCAGTTCTTC
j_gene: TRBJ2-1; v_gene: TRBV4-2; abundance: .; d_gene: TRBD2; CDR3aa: CASSQGGTSRHNEQFF; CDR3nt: TGTGCCAGCAGCCAAGGAGGGACTAGCCGACACAATGAGCAGTTCTTC
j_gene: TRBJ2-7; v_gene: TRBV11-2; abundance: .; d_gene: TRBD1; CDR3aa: CASSLRYRGSTYYEQYF; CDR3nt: TGTGCCAGCAGCCTAAGATACAGGGGATCGACATACTACGAGCAGTACTTC
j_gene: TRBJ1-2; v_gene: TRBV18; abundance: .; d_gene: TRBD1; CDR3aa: CASSPGTGIGYTF; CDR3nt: TGTGCCAGCTCACCCGGGACAGGGATAGGCTACACCTTC
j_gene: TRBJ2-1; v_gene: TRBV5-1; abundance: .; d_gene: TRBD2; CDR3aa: CASSPGVGGGYNEQFF; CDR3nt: TGCGCCAGCAGCCCCGGAGTTGGCGGGGGCTACAATGAGCAGTTCTTC
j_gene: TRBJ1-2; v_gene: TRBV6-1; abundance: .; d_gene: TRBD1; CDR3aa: CASTPTTGRYGYTF; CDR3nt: TGTGCCAGCACCCCAACGACAGGGAGGTATGGCTACACCTTC
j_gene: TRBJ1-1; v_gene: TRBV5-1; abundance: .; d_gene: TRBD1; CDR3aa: CASSPLTGGSEAFF; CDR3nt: TGCGCCAGCAGCCCGTTGACAGGGGGCTCTGAAGCTTTCTTT
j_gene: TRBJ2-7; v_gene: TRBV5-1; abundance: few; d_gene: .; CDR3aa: CASSPRTDTYEQYF; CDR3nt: TGCGCCAGCAGCCCCAGGACGGACACCTACGAGCAGTACTTC
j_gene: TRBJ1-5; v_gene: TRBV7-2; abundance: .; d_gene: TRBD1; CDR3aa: CASSHGQGSNQPQHF; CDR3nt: TGTGCCAGCAGCCATGGACAGGGGAGCAATCAGCCCCAGCATTTT
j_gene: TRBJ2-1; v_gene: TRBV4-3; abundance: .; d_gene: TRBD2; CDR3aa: CASSQIAGGPYNEQFF; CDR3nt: TGCGCCAGCAGCCAAATAGCGGGGGGGCCCTACAATGAGCAGTTCTTC